The rows below give T cell receptor beta chains drawn from one sample of a study of CD4 T cells in relation to SARS-CoV-2 and coronaviruses. What these receptors recognize is not known. Assay: immunoSEQ multiplex PCR; the TCRdb copy retains only in-frame clones and omits some. The sample gives 35,000 to 50,000 clones, around 79% of which show up once; over 1.1% is in the top ten. The sequenced sample was naive CD4+ T cells from PBMCs, cultured in vitro. The receptor set was obtained from an adult with COVID-19. Each CDR3 is given with its conserved first and last residue. A D gene is named only where the DNA matches it firmly. Rows may omit the clone size; those that give it use once, few, many or a size class.

TRBD1	TRBJ2-5	NA	TRBV19	TGTGCCAGTAGTATGCCCCGGGACAGGGGGTTAGAGACCCAGTACTTC	CASSMPRDRGLETQYF
NA	TRBJ2-3	NA	TRBV7-9	TGTGCCAGCAGCTTAGTCGGGACCCCAGCAGATACGCAGTATTTT	CASSLVGTPADTQYF
TRBD2	TRBJ2-1	NA	TRBV14	TGTGCCAGCAGCTCACCGTTGCTAGCGGGAGTAAATGAGCAGTTCTTC	CASSSPLLAGVNEQFF
NA	TRBJ1-1	NA	TRBV28	TGTGCCAGTTCAGGTCTGAACACTGAAGCTTTCTTT	CASSGLNTEAFF
NA	TRBJ1-1	NA	TRBV28	TGTGCCAGCAGTTTTTACAGGGAAGCTTTCTTT	CASSFYREAFF
NA	TRBJ2-4	once	TRBV18	TGTGCCAGCTCAGCAGGCTCCGAGAGCATTCAGTACTTC	CASSAGSESIQYF
TRBD2	TRBJ2-1	once	TRBV7-6	TGTGCCAGCAGCCAACTAGCGGGAGCTTACAATGAGCAGTTCTTC	CASSQLAGAYNEQFF
TRBD1	TRBJ1-5	NA	TRBV7-2	TGTGCCAGCAGCCACGGGACAGGGGATCAGCCCCAGCATTTT	CASSHGTGDQPQHF
TRBD1	TRBJ2-7	NA	TRBV19	TGTGCCAGTAGTAGGGGACAGCCCTCCGAGGACGAGCAGTACTTC	CASSRGQPSEDEQYF
NA	TRBJ1-5	NA	TRBV28	TGTGCCAGCACCGACCCCCCCAGGGGCAATCAGCCCCAGCATTTT	CASTDPPRGNQPQHF
NA	TRBJ2-6	NA	TRBV10-3	TGTGCCATCAGTGAAAGCTCTGGGGCCAACGTCCTGACTTTC	CAISESSGANVLTF
TRBD2	TRBJ2-1	once	TRBV24-1	TGTGCCACCAGTGGGACTAGCGGTATGAGCTCCTACAATGAGCAGTTCTTC	CATSGTSGMSSYNEQFF
TRBD2	TRBJ2-1	NA	TRBV18	TGTGCCAGCTCACCGACTAGCGGGAACACCTACAATGAGCAGTTCTTC	CASSPTSGNTYNEQFF
NA	TRBJ1-5	NA	TRBV19	TGTGCCAGTAGTATTGAGCCGGACCAGCCCCAGCATTTT	CASSIEPDQPQHF
TRBD2	TRBJ2-7	NA	TRBV28	TGTGCCAGCAGTTTGAGACTAGCGGGAGCTCGCTACGAGCAGTACTTC	CASSLRLAGARYEQYF
NA	TRBJ2-7	NA	TRBV6-6	TGTGCCAGCAGTTACTCCAACACCGACTACGAGCAGTACTTC	CASSYSNTDYEQYF
NA	TRBJ2-1	NA	TRBV24-1	TGTGCCACCAGTGATTTGCGACCAGGACAGAGCTCCTACAATGAGCAGTTCTTC	CATSDLRPGQSSYNEQFF
TRBD1	TRBJ2-2	few	TRBV7-9	TGTGCCAGCAGCTTAGGGGCGACAGGGATCACCGGGGAGCTGTTTTTT	CASSLGATGITGELFF
TRBD2	TRBJ2-7	once	TRBV28	TGTGCCAGCAGTTTTGATTCACGACTAGCGGCCTCCTACGAGCAGTACTTC	CASSFDSRLAASYEQYF
TRBD1	TRBJ1-1	NA	TRBV19	TGTGCCAGTAGTATCGACAGGGACACTGAAGCTTTCTTT	CASSIDRDTEAFF
TRBD1	TRBJ1-1	NA	TRBV30	TGTGCCTGGAGTACCTCGACAGGGGTGAACACTGAAGCTTTCTTT	CAWSTSTGVNTEAFF
TRBD2	TRBJ2-3	NA	TRBV10-2	TGCGCCAGCAGACTCATGCGGGAGTCAGATACGCAGTATTTT	CASRLMRESDTQYF
NA	TRBJ2-3	NA	TRBV7-3	TGTGCCAGCAGCTTAGGGAGCGGGAGCACAGATACGCAGTATTTT	CASSLGSGSTDTQYF
NA	TRBJ1-1	NA	TRBV5-8	TGTGCCAGCAGCTTCTTAGCGGGGGCCACTGAAGCTTTCTTT	CASSFLAGATEAFF
NA	TRBJ2-7	NA	TRBV7-9	TGTGCCAGCTCCAGGCCGACCTCCTACGAGCAGTACTTC	CASSRPTSYEQYF
TRBD2	TRBJ2-5	NA	TRBV19	TGTGCCAGTAGTAAGATAGCGGGAAGCACTCAAGAGACCCAGTACTTC	CASSKIAGSTQETQYF
NA	TRBJ1-2	NA	TRBV3-1/TRBV3-2	TGTGCCAGCAGGCGCGCGGGTCAATCAGATGGCTACACCTTC	CASRRAGQSDGYTF
NA	TRBJ2-7	few	TRBV18	TGTGCCAGCTCATCCCGGGACAACTCCTACGAGCAGTACTTC	CASSSRDNSYEQYF
NA	TRBJ2-3	NA	TRBV15	TGTGCCACCAGCAGAGAGGGCGATACGCAGTATTTT	CATSREGDTQYF
NA	TRBJ1-4	NA	TRBV9	TGTGCCAGCAGCAGCGGGACACAGCCATCTAATGAAAAACTGTTTTTT	CASSSGTQPSNEKLFF
NA	TRBJ1-5	NA	TRBV5-4	TGTGCCAGCAGCTTGAACAACAATCAGCCCCAGCATTTT	CASSLNNNQPQHF
TRBD2	TRBJ2-5	once	TRBV28	TGTGCCAGCAGCGAAATAGCGGGAGTAGTACAAGAGACCCAGTACTTC	CASSEIAGVVQETQYF
NA	TRBJ1-3	NA	TRBV14	TGTGCCAGCAGCCAAGACCAGGCGGGAAACACCATATATTTT	CASSQDQAGNTIYF
TRBD1	TRBJ1-2	NA	TRBV6-5	TGTGCCACCGGGACAGGGGGAGGCTATGGCTACACCTTC	CATGTGGGYGYTF
NA	TRBJ1-3	NA	TRBV5-1	TGCGCCAGCAGCTTGGCAGGGAGCCGCTCTGGAAACACCATATATTTT	CASSLAGSRSGNTIYF
NA	TRBJ1-1	NA	TRBV27	TGTGCCAGCCAACGATTCCGGGGCGCGCGGACTGAAGCTTTCTTT	CASQRFRGARTEAFF
TRBD1	TRBJ2-7	NA	TRBV18	TGTGCCAGCTCACCCCGGGACAGGGGAGAAACTGGCGAGCAGTACTTC	CASSPRDRGETGEQYF
NA	TRBJ2-5	NA	TRBV30	TGTGCCTGGAGGGGTCCGGCTAGAAGTGAGACCCAGTACTTC	CAWRGPARSETQYF
TRBD1	TRBJ1-1	NA	TRBV9	TGTGCCAGCAGCGTAGAGCCAGGGGGCACTGAAGCTTTCTTT	CASSVEPGGTEAFF
NA	TRBJ2-1	once	TRBV9	TGTGCCAGCGCCGCCCGCGACAATGAGCAGTTCTTC	CASAARDNEQFF
TRBD2	TRBJ2-3	once	TRBV7-2	TGTGCCAGCAGCTTAGGCGGGAGGATCGCAGATACGCAGTATTTT	CASSLGGRIADTQYF